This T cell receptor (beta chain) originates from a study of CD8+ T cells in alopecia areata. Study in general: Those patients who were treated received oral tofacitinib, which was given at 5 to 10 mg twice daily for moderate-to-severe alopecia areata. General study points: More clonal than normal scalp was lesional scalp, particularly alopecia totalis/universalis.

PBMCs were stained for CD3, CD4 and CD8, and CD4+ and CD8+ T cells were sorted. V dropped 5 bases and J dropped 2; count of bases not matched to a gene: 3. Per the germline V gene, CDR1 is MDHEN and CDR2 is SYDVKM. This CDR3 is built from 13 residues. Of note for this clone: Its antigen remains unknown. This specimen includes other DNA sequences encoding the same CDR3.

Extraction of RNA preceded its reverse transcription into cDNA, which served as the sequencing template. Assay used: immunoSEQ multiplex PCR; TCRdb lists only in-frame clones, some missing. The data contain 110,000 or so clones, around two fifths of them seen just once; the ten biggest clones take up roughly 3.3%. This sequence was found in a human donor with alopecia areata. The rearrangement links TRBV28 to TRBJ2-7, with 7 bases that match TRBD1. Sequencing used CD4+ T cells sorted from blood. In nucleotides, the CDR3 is TGTGCCAGCAGTCCGGGACAGACCTACGAGCAGTACTTC. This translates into CASSPGQTYEQYF.